These 19 T cell receptor beta chains came from one sample sequenced in a study of chemoradiotherapy in HPV16-positive cancers. Generated by immunoSEQ multiplex PCR, the TCRdb table keeps only in-frame clones and is missing some. In the table there are more than 9,000 clones, roughly 86% of which are singletons. The input for sequencing was blood, taken from a patient who underwent chemoradiotherapy. These receptor sequences come from a human donor with HPV-associated anogenital cancer.

The chain uses TRBV7-9 and TRBJ1-2, with D hard to call. V was cut by 2 bases and J by 1 base, with 8 bases left in between. The germline CDR1 and CDR2 sequences are SEHNR and FQNEAQ (reference sequence). This CDR3 contains 14 residues. The CDR3 sequence: CASSLLRSNYGYTF. DNA for the CDR3: TGTGCCAGCAGCTTACTGCGCAGTAACTATGGCTACACCTTC.

In its sample, this clone was seen a few times. The rearrangement links TRBV13 to TRBJ1-2, with unresolved D. Germline CDR1 and CDR2: PRHDT and FYEKMQ (reference sequence). The CDR3 loop spans 15 amino acids. The V and J ends lost 0 bases and 2 bases respectively, with 10 bases between them. The CDR3 DNA sequence: TGTGCCAGCAGCTTAGGCAGAGGGATGAACTATGGCTACACCTTC. The encoded protein is CASSLGRGMNYGYTF.

The chain has TRBV11-2 and TRBJ1-5; TRBD1 matches at 8 bases. Trimming at V came to 5 bases and at J to 4 bases, leaving 4 bases not matched to a gene. The CDR3 length is 14 residues. Germline V gives CDR1 SGHAT, CDR2 FQNNGV. The CDR3 bases are TGTGCCAGCAGCCGCGGGACAGGTAATCAGCCCCAGCATTTT. Amino acids: CASSRGTGNQPQHF. The full variable domain, rest sourced from reference TRBV11-2 and TRBJ1-5, is EAGVAQSPRYKIIEKRQSVAFWCNPISGHATLYWYQQILGQGPKLLIQFQNNGVVDDSQLPKDRFSAERLKGVDSTLKIQPAKLEDSAVYLCASSRGTGNQPQHFGDGTRLSIL.

The sample holds one count of this clone. The chain employs TRBV11-2 and TRBJ2-1; 11 nucleotides align to TRBD2. The CDR3 extends over 15 amino acids. CDR1 is SGHAT and CDR2 is FQNNGV in the germline V gene. The ends lost 4 bases at V and 8 bases at J; junction bases unmatched: 7. The CDR3 here is CASSSHSGGVHEQFF. In DNA, the CDR3 is TGTGCCAGCAGCTCCCATAGCGGGGGGGTTCATGAGCAGTTCTTC.

V usage is TRBV9 and J usage is TRBJ1-2, with 9 bases matching TRBD1. CDR1 is SGDLS, CDR2 YYNGEE, per germline. The J segment lost 3 bases and the V segment lost 0 bases, leaving 6 bases of the junction unmatched. The CDR3 has 16 amino acids. The CDR3 region has the DNA TGTGCCAGCAGCGTAGAGGTGACAGGGGGTGACTATGGCTACACCTTC. It encodes CASSVEVTGGDYGYTF.

The V gene is TRBV4-1, the J gene TRBJ1-1, with D possibly being TRBD1 (5 bases). Per the germline V gene, CDR1 is MGHRA and CDR2 is YSYEKL. The germline V and J ends were trimmed by 4 bases and 0 bases, with 9 bases remaining between them. There are 14 residues in the CDR3. Written as DNA, the CDR3 is TGCGCCAGCAGCCCACGACAGTTGAACACTGAAGCTTTCTTT. This encodes CASSPRQLNTEAFF.

The V and J genes are TRBV2 and TRBJ2-5, with 7 nucleotides matching TRBD1. The CDR3 length is 17 residues. In germline, CDR1 is SNHLY, CDR2 FYNNEI. The ends lost 2 bases at V and 2 bases at J; junction bases unmatched: 11. CDR3 sequence: CASSEPGQAAPQETQYF. CDR3 coding DNA: TGTGCCAGCAGTGAACCAGGACAGGCGGCCCCTCAAGAGACCCAGTACTTC.

The chain couples TRBV2 to TRBJ1-5, with a possible D match to TRBD1 (6 bases). From germline, CDR1 is SNHLY and CDR2 FYNNEI. V was cut by 3 bases and J by 6 bases, with 12 bases left in between. The CDR3 contains 14 residues. The CDR3 coding sequence is TGTGCCAGCAGTGAGAACCAGGGGAGTCAGCCCCAGCATTTT. Translating gives CASSENQGSQPQHF.

This clone has a single count. The rearrangement joins TRBV6-5 to TRBJ1-5; 8 bases align to TRBD1. J was trimmed by 3 bases and V by 5 bases; bases with no gene match: 3. The germline V gene encodes CDR1 MNHEY and CDR2 SVGAGI. The CDR3 covers 14 residues. The chain's CDR3 is CASSRTGNNQPQHF. The CDR3, as DNA: TGTGCCAGCAGTCGGACAGGGAACAATCAGCCCCAGCATTTT.

This clone has only one observation. The CDR3 sequence: CASSLITNTGELFF. In nucleotides, the CDR3 is TGTGCCAGCAGTTTAATAACGAACACCGGGGAGCTGTTTTTT. This chain links TRBV27 with TRBJ2-2; no clear D gene. Germline loops: CDR1 MNHEY, CDR2 SMNVEV (reference sequence). This CDR3 is 14 amino acids long. V was cut by 2 bases and J by 0 bases, with 4 bases left in between.

As concerns this clone: Other DNA sequences within the sample encode an identical CDR3. The chain employs TRBV11-2 and TRBJ2-7, with 7 bases lining up with TRBD2. The CDR3 runs 16 residues. The germline V gene encodes CDR1 SGHAT and CDR2 FQNNGV. V lost 0 bases, J lost 1 base, and 6 bases stayed unmatched. The CDR3 nucleotides are TGTGCCAGCAGCTTAGAATTGGGGACTATGTCCTACGAGCAGTACTTC. Amino acids: CASSLELGTMSYEQYF.

The sample holds a few counts of this clone. The chain couples TRBV19 to TRBJ2-3; tentatively, D is TRBD1 or TRBD2 (5 bases each). The CDR3 has 15 amino acids. Germline CDR1 LNHDA, CDR2 SQIVND (reference sequence). Trimming pared 6 bases from V and 0 bases from J, leaving 13 bases between. CDR3 in DNA: TGTGCCAGTAGGCCGGGACCCCCAAGCACAGATACGCAGTATTTT. Protein product: CASRPGPPSTDTQYF.

CDR3 coding DNA: TGTGCCAGCAGCCTACGGGACGGGGGGAACACTGAAGCTTTCTTT. It is translated as CASSLRDGGNTEAFF. V and J are TRBV7-9 and TRBJ1-1, with a weak D call TRBD1 (5 bases). The length of the CDR3 is 15 residues. Looked up from germline, CDR1 is SEHNR and CDR2 is FQNEAQ (reference sequence). V dropped 5 bases and J dropped 1 base, with 14 bases sitting between them.

The chain links TRBV5-1 to TRBJ1-3; D remains unclear. The V gene's germline CDR1 is SGHRS and CDR2 YFSETQ. The CDR3 totals 13 residues. V shed 0 bases and J shed 1 base, with 2 bases lying between them. CDR3 in amino acids: CASSLGSGNTIYF. The CDR3 DNA reads as TGCGCCAGCAGCTTGGGTTCTGGAAACACCATATATTTT.

V usage is TRBV29-1 and J usage is TRBJ1-2; D is uncertain. The CDR3 spans 12 residues. Germline values: CDR1 SQVTM, CDR2 ANQGSEA. Trimming removed 5 bases at V and 8 bases at J, with 15 bases between. CDR3 residues: CSVSELQYGYTF. As DNA, the CDR3 is TGCAGCGTTTCTGAGCTTCAGTACGGCTACACCTTC.

V gene TRBV7-9 combines with J gene TRBJ2-7, with D unclear. Germline lookup yields CDR1 SEHNR and CDR2 FQNEAQ (reference sequence). V was shortened by 1 base and J by 5 bases, with 9 bases between the two germline ends. The CDR3 has 13 residues. The CDR3: CASSLDNRNEQYF. DNA of the CDR3: TGTGCCAGCAGCTTAGACAATCGTAACGAGCAGTACTTC.

The V gene is TRBV2, the J gene TRBJ1-1; D gene ambiguous. The CDR3 extends over 13 amino acids. Trimming removed 6 bases from V and 4 bases from J, with 12 bases in between. The germline V gene has CDR1 SNHLY and CDR2 FYNNEI. In nucleotides, the CDR3 is TGTGCCAGCAGGCGGGATAGGGCCACTGAAGCTTTCTTT. Its translation is CASRRDRATEAFF.

This chain joins TRBV7-9 and TRBJ1-5; TRBD1 agrees at 8 bases. This CDR3 has 16 residues. V trimming: 5 bases; J trimming: 1 base; junction bases outside the gene matches: 7. Germline-derived CDR1 and CDR2 are SEHNR and FQNEAQ (reference sequence). CDR3 amino acids: CASSPNRGKSNQPQHF. The CDR3, as DNA: TGTGCCAGCAGCCCCAACAGGGGGAAGAGCAATCAGCCCCAGCATTTT.

This rearrangement joins TRBV6-4 to TRBJ1-2, with 11 bases lining up with TRBD1. Losses at the gene ends were 5 bases for V and 3 bases for J; bases not matched to a gene: 2. CDR1 is MRHNA and CDR2 is SNTAGT in the germline V gene. The CDR3 runs 14 residues. CDR3 in amino acids: CASSWGQGDYGYTF. The CDR3 DNA sequence: TGTGCCAGCAGTTGGGGACAGGGGGACTATGGCTACACCTTC.